This T cell receptor (beta chain) was captured by sequencing in a study of blood T cell repertoires in COVID-19. Study information: Material from acute and convalescent COVID-19 was sourced from the United States, Italy and Spain. In each case, the material was cDNA or gDNA derived from T cells, B-cell-depleted T cells, or PBMCs.

In the original processing: Estimates of nucleated cell counts were drawn from the amplification of reference gene primers. Data came from immunoSEQ multiplex PCR; TCRdb stores just in-frame clones and leaves some out. V and J calls and clone size are given by that table; D and trimming were obtained from the DNA. Here the sample spans about 400,000 clones, 87% being singletons. Trimming took off 6 bases at V and 10 bases at J, with 13 bases between the two ends. Germline lookup yields CDR1 SNHLY and CDR2 FYNNEI. The CDR3 is 13 amino acids. Sequenced input: PBMCs or T cells enriched from blood (not recorded which). This sequence joins TRBV2 and TRBJ1-6; maybe TRBD1 (5 bases). This TCR came from a woman under 30 with acute COVID-19. The CDR3 nucleotides are TGTGCCAGCAGCGGGGGTGATTCCTCACCCCTCCACTTT. Translated, it gives CASSGGDSSPLHF.